This TCR beta chain was sequenced for a study of molecular identifiers for immune sequencing clone quantification. This clonotype was seen only a few times. The antigen is undetermined. This CDR3 spans 16 amino acids. Germline V gene lookup returns CDR1 SGHAT and CDR2 FQNNGV. Trimming removed 5 bases from V and 0 bases from J, with 14 bases in between. TCRdb recomputed calls from the PCR reads with MiXCR, one row per CDR3 protein. The data show about 640,000 distinct CDR3 sequences, less than 20% seen once. Overall study findings and caveats: Identical TCR molecules sharing a barcode could underestimate highly expanded clone sizes.

This sequence joins TRBV11-2 and TRBJ1-3; D remains ambiguous. Sequenced: naive CD8+ T cells from blood, with Jurkat cell RNA spiked in. Documented subset: FACS-sorted CD8+CD4-CCR7+CD45RA+ naive T cells. This TCR derives from a human donor in good health. Some libraries in this study had Jurkat cell RNA spiked in. CDR3 bases: TGTGCCAGCAGCCAAAGGTCCCCCAACTCTGGAAACACCATATATTTT. This encodes CASSQRSPNSGNTIYF.